The clone carrying this T cell receptor beta chain has just a few counts. The TCRbeta library incorporated unique molecular identifiers. TCRdb analysed the PCR reads with MiXCR anew, one entry per CDR3 protein. The table records more than 450,000 distinct CDR3 sequences, roughly 18% of them present only once. This specimen belongs to a study of T-cell reconstitution after alpha-beta-depleted transplantation in children. The CDR3 loop spans 13 amino acids. V dropped 7 bases and J dropped 4 bases, with 10 bases sitting between them. Per the germline V gene, CDR1 is MNHNY and CDR2 is SVGAGI (reference sequence).

This sequence joins TRBV6-6 and TRBJ1-4; D gene unclear. The source is a human donor who donated a stem cell graft to a child with acute lymphoblastic leukemia. The source material was PBMCs from the stem cell graft donor, sampled from the stem cell graft. The CDR3 DNA reads TGTGCCAGCAAGCAGATTCTTAATGAAAAACTGTTTTTT. Amino acid sequence: CASKQILNEKLFF.